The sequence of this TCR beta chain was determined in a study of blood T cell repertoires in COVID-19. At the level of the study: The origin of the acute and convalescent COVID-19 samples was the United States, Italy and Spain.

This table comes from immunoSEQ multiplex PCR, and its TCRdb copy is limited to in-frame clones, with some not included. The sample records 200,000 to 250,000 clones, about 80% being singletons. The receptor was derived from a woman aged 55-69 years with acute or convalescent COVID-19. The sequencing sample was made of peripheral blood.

CDR3 sequence reads: CASSQAVQGEGYTF. CDR3 nucleotides: TGCGCCAGCAGCCAAGCGGTTCAGGGTGAGGGCTACACCTTC. V gene TRBV4-1 combines with J gene TRBJ1-2; possible D gene TRBD1, 5 bases. The CDR3 extends over 14 amino acids. Per the germline V gene, CDR1 is MGHRA and CDR2 is YSYEKL. The ends were cut back, 1 base at V and 8 bases at J, with 14 bases in the middle.